This is a list of T cell receptor beta chains from one sample in a study of CXCR3-negative and CXCR3-positive naive CD8 T cells. TCRdb re-called the 5' RACE reads and gives one entry per CDR3 protein, without DNA. In total, the table holds around 160,000 distinct CDR3 sequences. Sequencing was performed on naive CXCR3+ CD8+ T cells from blood. The source is a human donor in good health. Some clones in this sample may be carry-over from other donors' samples. Each CDR3 is given with its conserved first and last residue.

>TRBV7-9|TRBJ2-3
CASSLVKGLLEEDTQYF
>TRBV7-9|TRBJ2-2
CASSPAMELFF
>TRBV14|TRBJ1-6
CASSQDPGGQIFYNSPLHF
>TRBV19|TRBJ1-1
CASSILPGQGGTEAFF
>TRBV6-4|TRBJ2-7
CASCDRVTYEQYF
>TRBV5-5|TRBJ1-1
CASSLYPEAYEAFF
>TRBV20-1|TRBJ2-7
CSARTSGAYEQYF
>TRBV14|TRBJ2-1
CASSTRLRGHEQFF
>TRBV15|TRBJ2-2
CATSRDLALSTGELFF
>TRBV18|TRBJ2-2
CASSPLDGGPGELFF
>TRBV6-6|TRBJ2-1
CASMGTLDNEQFF
>TRBV11-3|TRBJ1-1
CASTLSPNTEAFF
>TRBV20-1|TRBJ2-7
CSAREGELEQYF
>TRBV27|TRBJ1-1
CASSLTANTEAFF
>TRBV10-2|TRBJ2-6
CASVGTVSGANVLTF
>TRBV6-2/TRBV6-3|TRBJ2-5
CASSTPRDIEKETQYF
>TRBV28|TRBJ2-5
CASSLLAGVEETQYF
>TRBV11-2|TRBJ2-7
CASSLYSGYAYEQYF
>TRBV29-1|TRBJ1-2
CSVESGLDNYGYTF
>TRBV9|TRBJ2-5
CASSEGDSQTQYF
>TRBV4-1|TRBJ1-2
CASSQGTGPYGYTF
>TRBV15|TRBJ2-7
CATSGPPYEQYF
>TRBV5-1|TRBJ1-1
CASSPTRQGETEAFF
>TRBV29-1|TRBJ2-5
CSVEGAETQYF
>TRBV7-9|TRBJ2-7
CASSLVGPEYYEQYF
>TRBV19|TRBJ2-1
CASKHRGSYNEQFF
>TRBV11-2|TRBJ1-1
CASSPNVGMNTEAFF
>TRBV7-3|TRBJ1-1
CASSVTTSGYTEAFF
>TRBV27|TRBJ1-6
CASRKLQGNWPLHF
>TRBV29-1|TRBJ2-5
CSVEDPVVTQYF
>TRBV2|TRBJ2-7
CASSEEASGGPSYEQYF
>TRBV20-1|TRBJ1-5
CSARMQGGPLNQPQHF
>TRBV14|TRBJ1-1
CASSQDEGEIAEAFF
>TRBV27|TRBJ1-5
CASSLSGQANNQPQHF
>TRBV15|TRBJ2-5
CATADGDGETQYF
>TRBV19|TRBJ2-1
CASRTMTASSYNEQFF
>TRBV19|TRBJ1-4
CASSSSAYRNPATNEKLFF
>TRBV9|TRBJ2-3
CASSVASGFPSTDTQYF
>TRBV5-1|TRBJ1-2
CASSLESVNYGYTF
>TRBV9|TRBJ2-7
CASSVADSSYEQYF
>TRBV12-2|TRBJ1-4
CASRLDGQREKLFF
>TRBV7-2|TRBJ1-6
CASSLHRAGYNSPLHF
>TRBV29-1|TRBJ2-7
CSVVQGADEQYF
>TRBV7-9|TRBJ1-1
CAGSPPGGTEAFF
>TRBV2|TRBJ2-7
CASSEGLGVSYEQYF
>TRBV7-3|TRBJ2-2
CASSSGLNTGELFF
>TRBV29-1|TRBJ2-5
CSVGDQGGGGQETQYF